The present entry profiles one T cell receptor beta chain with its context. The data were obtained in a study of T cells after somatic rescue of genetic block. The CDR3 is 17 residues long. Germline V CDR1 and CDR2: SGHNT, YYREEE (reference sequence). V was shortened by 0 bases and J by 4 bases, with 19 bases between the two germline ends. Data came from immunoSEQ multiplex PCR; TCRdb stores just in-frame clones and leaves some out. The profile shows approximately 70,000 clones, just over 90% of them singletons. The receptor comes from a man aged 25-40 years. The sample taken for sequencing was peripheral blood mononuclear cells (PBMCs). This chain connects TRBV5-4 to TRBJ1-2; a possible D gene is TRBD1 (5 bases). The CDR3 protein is CASSLELGPPGTYGYTF. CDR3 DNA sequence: TGTGCCAGCAGCTTGGAATTGGGACCCCCCGGGACCTATGGCTACACCTTC. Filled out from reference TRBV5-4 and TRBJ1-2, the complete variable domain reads ETGVTQSPTHLIKTRGQQVTLRCSSQSGHNTVSWYQQALGQGPQFIFQYYREEENGRGNFPPRFSGLQFPNYSSELNVNALELDDSALYLCASSLELGPPGTYGYTFGSGTRLTVV.